The T cell receptor beta chain under discussion was sequenced for a study of technical replicates of blood from a few donors. The CDR3 is made up of 21 amino acids. Germline trimming cut 4 bases from V and 2 bases from J; bases unmatched to any gene: 21. From germline, CDR1 is MDHEN and CDR2 SYDVKM. Clones were read by immunoSEQ multiplex PCR, and TCRdb kept only the in-frame ones, dropping some. The table includes approximately 78,000 clones, more than 90% detected once. Sequenced: T cells isolated from PBMCs. The J gene is TRBJ2-7, the V gene TRBV28; 12 bases fit TRBD2. The receptor was derived from a human donor in good health. Here the CDR3 reads CASSSLDFRRETSGSPYEQYF. In nucleotides, the CDR3 is TGTGCCAGCAGTTCCCTTGATTTCCGGAGAGAGACTAGCGGGAGCCCCTACGAGCAGTACTTC. The full variable domain, in which reference TRBV28 and TRBJ2-7 provide the parts outside the CDR3, is DVKVTQSSRYLVKRTGEKVFLECVQDMDHENMFWYRQDPGLGLRLIYFSYDVKMKEKGDIPEGYSVSREKKERFSLILESASTNQTSMYLCASSSLDFRRETSGSPYEQYFGPGTRLTVT.